The 27 T cell receptor beta chains reported below all come from one sample, sequenced in a study of T cell clonality in common variable immunodeficiency. General observations from the study: Reportedly, TCR beta sequences from common variable immunodeficiency showed fewer deletions and N-nucleotide insertions.

No cognate antigen is known for these TCRs. Produced via immunoSEQ multiplex PCR; TCRdb's table is partial and in-frame only. There are about 20,000 clones in the sample, none observed a single time. The sequenced sample consisted of peripheral blood mononuclear cells. Every receptor here comes from a human donor with common variable immunodeficiency.

Turning to this clone: The CDR3 end is not reached by the read, which stops 3 residues before it; the germline J gene fills it in. This chain uses TRBV19 with TRBJ1-1; TRBD1 agrees at 7 bases. The CDR3 extends over 15 amino acids. The ends lost 7 bases at V and 5 bases at J; junction bases unmatched: 13. The germline gives CDR1 LNHDA, CDR2 SQIVND (reference sequence). CDR3: CASTEGRGRETEAFF. CDR3 bases read: TGTGCCAGTACCGAGGGGAGGGGGCGGGAGACTGAA. The whole variable domain, filled in from reference TRBV19 and TRBJ1-1, reads DGGITQSPKYLFRKEGQNVTLSCEQNLNHDAMYWYRQDPGQGLRLIYYSQIVNDFQKGDIAEGYSVSREKKESFPLTVTSAQKNPTAFYLCASTEGRGRETEAFFGQGTRLTVV.

This clone has ten or more counts. Read sequence stops 3 residues before the CDR3 end, and the germline J gene provides the missing end. The rearrangement links TRBV29-1 to TRBJ2-1; 9 nucleotides line up with TRBD2. The V and J ends lost 4 bases and 9 bases, in that order; junction bases with no gene match: 13. This CDR3 spans 15 amino acids. The V gene's germline CDR1 is SQVTM and CDR2 ANQGSEA. The CDR3 sequence is CSVAAREGDLSEQFF. The part of the CDR3 DNA that was read is TGCAGCGTTGCCGCGCGGGAGGGCGATTTGAGTGAG.

On this clone itself: The read stops 3 residues short of the end of the CDR3; the missing end is completed from the germline J gene. The chain carries TRBV7-9 and TRBJ1-4; 7 bases line up with TRBD1. Germline assignment: CDR1 SEHNR and CDR2 FQNEAQ (reference sequence). The V and J ends lost 5 bases and 6 bases, in that order; junction bases with no gene match: 6. This CDR3 contains 14 residues. The CDR3 here is CASSRDRADEKLFF. Partial CDR3 DNA: TGTGCCAGCAGCCGAGACAGGGCGGATGAAAAA.

The sequenced part of the CDR3 DNA is TGTGCCAGCAGTCCCCGGACTTGGGGCACTGAA. Translating it yields CASSPRTWGTE. Given in full, the CDR3 is CASSPRTWGTEAFF. V is TRBV7-9 and J is TRBJ1-1; D unclear. The read ends 3 residues before the CDR3 terminus; that terminus is restored from the germline J gene. The V gene lost 6 bases and the J gene lost 4 bases, with 15 bases spanning the gap. Germline CDR1 and CDR2: SEHNR and FQNEAQ (reference sequence). There are 14 residues in the CDR3.

Note on this clone: With the read ending 3 residues before the CDR3 end, the germline J gene is used to fill in that end. This chain connects TRBV19 to TRBJ2-3, with 8 bases matching TRBD2. CDR1 is LNHDA and CDR2 is SQIVND in the germline V gene (reference sequence). Trimming removed 5 bases from V and 3 bases from J; junction bases left unmatched: 4. The CDR3 consists of 14 residues. CDR3 loop: CASSFSGVTDTQYF. CDR3 DNA, as far as it was read: TGTGCCAGTAGTTTTAGCGGGGTGACAGATACG.

The table lists this clone with a few counts. The DNA ends 3 residues before the CDR3 does, and the rest of the CDR3 is filled in from the germline J gene. This CDR3 is also generated by other DNA sequences in the sample. The V call is TRBV19, the J call TRBJ1-1; possible D gene TRBD1, 5 bases. The CDR3 length is 14 residues. Trimming cost V 5 bases and J 4 bases, with 14 bases left between them. Germline assignment: CDR1 LNHDA and CDR2 SQIVND (reference sequence). Incomplete CDR3 DNA: TGTGCCAGTAGTGTCGACAGTCGTAGCACTGAA. Protein sequence: CASSVDSRSTE. The CDR3 in full is CASSVDSRSTEAFF.

Only a few counts were recorded for this clone. The read halts 3 residues ahead of the CDR3 end, with the missing end drawn from the germline J gene. V is TRBV18 and J is TRBJ2-4, with D maybe TRBD2 (6 bases). V gave up 6 bases and J gave up 6 bases, with 12 bases separating them. The length of the CDR3 is 13 residues. Germline V gene sequence: CDR1 KGHSH, CDR2 LQKENI. The CDR3 DNA, read in part, is TGTGCCAGCTCGACCGGGACTTCAAACATT. Its translation: CASSTGTSNI. The whole CDR3 is CASSTGTSNIQYF.

As for this clone: The read stops 3 residues short of the end of the CDR3; the missing end is completed from the germline J gene. The gene calls are TRBV2 and TRBJ2-3, with 13 bases that match TRBD2. This CDR3 comprises 17 residues. Trimming removed 7 bases from V and 4 bases from J; junction bases left unmatched: 11. Looked up from germline, CDR1 is SNHLY and CDR2 is FYNNEI. CDR3: CASKTSGGAPSADTQYF. Incomplete CDR3 DNA: TGTGCCAGCAAAACTAGCGGGGGGGCCCCCTCGGCAGATACG.

Details on this clone: Coverage ceases 3 residues before the CDR3 finishes, and the germline J gene fills in the end. The chain employs TRBV7-2 and TRBJ1-1; TRBD1 is a possible D gene (6 bases). CDR1 and CDR2 (germline): SGHTA, FQGNSA. This CDR3 has 14 residues. Trimming took off 4 bases at V and 3 bases at J, with 12 bases between the two ends. The CDR3 sequence is CASSYEQGYTEAFF. CDR3 DNA, as far as it was read: TGTGCCAGCAGCTACGAACAGGGTTACACTGAA.

The DNA read from the CDR3 is TGTGCCAGCAGGGAGGGACAGCGCAATGAG. Protein: CASREGQRNE. The whole CDR3 sequence reads CASREGQRNEQFF. The chain recombines TRBV7-2 with TRBJ2-1; possibly TRBD1 for D (7 bases). The CDR3 end falls 3 residues outside the read, so it is completed with the germline J gene. V lost 6 bases to trimming and J lost 6 bases, with 12 bases between them. Germline CDR1 reads SGHTA; CDR2 reads FQGNSA. The CDR3 contains 13 residues.

This clone was detected only a few times. The sequenced fragment ends 3 residues before the CDR3 boundary, so the rest is inferred from the germline J gene. The rearrangement joins TRBV19 to TRBJ2-7; D is unclear. The length of the CDR3 is 13 residues. From germline, CDR1 is LNHDA and CDR2 SQIVND (reference sequence). V lost 3 bases to trimming and J lost 0 bases, with 6 bases between them. CDR3 residues: CASSMQASYEQYF. The covered CDR3 bases are TGTGCCAGTAGTATGCAGGCCTCCTACGAG.

The CDR3 bases that were read are TGTGCCAGCGATCAGGCGGAGACC. This codes for CASDQAET. The whole CDR3 is CASDQAETQYF. V usage is TRBV7-9 and J usage is TRBJ2-5, with unresolved D. Coverage ceases 3 residues before the CDR3 finishes, and the germline J gene fills in the end. From germline, CDR1 is SEHNR and CDR2 FQNEAQ (reference sequence). This CDR3 has 11 amino acids. Trimming left V 8 bases short and J 5 bases short, with 9 bases between.

This clone was observed a few times. The CDR3 bases that were read are TGTGCCAGCAGGAGACTAGCGGGAGACACAGATACG. The encoded protein is CASRRLAGDTDT. The whole CDR3 protein reads CASRRLAGDTDTQYF. The rearrangement uses TRBV6-2 or TRBV6-3 and TRBJ2-3; 12 bases line up with TRBD2. Sequencing ends 3 residues short of the CDR3 end; the germline J gene provides the rest. This CDR3 contains 15 residues. V shed 6 bases and J 2 bases; nucleotides not matched to a gene: 3. Germline CDR1 is MNHEY and CDR2 is SVGEGT.

A word on this clone: Read data end 3 residues before the CDR3 end; the end is taken from the germline J gene. V and J are TRBV6-2 or TRBV6-3 and TRBJ2-5, with 11 bases lining up with TRBD1. Germline lookup yields CDR1 MNHEY and CDR2 SVGEGT. J lost 3 bases, V lost 6 bases, and 6 bases had no gene match. The CDR3 sequence is 15 residues long. CDR3 in amino acids: CASRRTGGREETQYF. Partial CDR3 DNA: TGTGCCAGCAGGAGGACAGGGGGCCGAGAAGAGACC.

As to this clone: The read ends 3 residues shy of where the CDR3 ends; the end is completed using the germline J gene. The gene calls are TRBV19 and TRBJ2-1; 7 nucleotides line up with TRBD2. The CDR3 is 14 amino acids. The germline gives CDR1 LNHDA, CDR2 SQIVND (reference sequence). The V and J ends lost 7 bases and 7 bases, in that order; junction bases with no gene match: 10. CDR3 DNA (partial): TGTGCCAGTATGCGGGAGCTGCCGGGGAATGAG. Its protein is CASMRELPGNE. The full CDR3 protein is CASMRELPGNEQFF.

This clone was counted between two and nine times. The read halts 3 residues ahead of the CDR3 end, with the missing end drawn from the germline J gene. V and J are TRBV7-9 and TRBJ1-2; TRBD1 agrees at 7 bases. Looked up from germline, CDR1 is SEHNR and CDR2 is FQNEAQ (reference sequence). The V segment lost 4 bases and the J segment 4 bases; nucleotides outside the gene matches: 9. The CDR3 covers 15 residues. The CDR3 sequence is CASSWGDSLVYGYTF. The CDR3 DNA, read in part, is TGTGCCAGCAGCTGGGGGGACAGTCTAGTCTATGGC.

This clone rates as large. The read terminates 3 residues ahead of where the CDR3 ends, so the germline J gene completes it. The genes are TRBV24-1 and TRBJ2-2, with no clear D. The germline V gene has CDR1 KGHDR and CDR2 SFDVKD. The V end was cut by 2 bases, the J end by 0 bases, with 6 bases between. This CDR3 spans 15 amino acids. The CDR3 here is CATSDSNSNTGELFF. The part of the CDR3 DNA that was read is TGTGCCACCAGTGATTCTAACTCGAACACCGGGGAG.

This clone occurred a few times. The CDR3 end is not reached by the read, which stops 3 residues before it; the germline J gene fills it in. The chain has TRBV7-6 and TRBJ2-3; 11 nucleotides match TRBD2. The CDR3 contains 16 residues. Per the germline V gene, CDR1 is SGHVS and CDR2 is FNYEAQ. Trimming took 5 bases from V and 1 from J; bases not matched to a gene: 5. Incomplete CDR3 DNA: TGTGCCAGCAGCACACTAGCGGGAGTAGGCACAGATACG. Encoded protein: CASSTLAGVGTDT. The entire CDR3 sequence reads CASSTLAGVGTDTQYF.

This clone appeared a few times. The observed sequence ends 3 residues before the CDR3 terminus, with the missing tail filled in from the germline J gene. The chain links TRBV7-3 to TRBJ2-6; TRBD1 matches at 8 bases. V gave up 4 bases and J gave up 0 bases; unmatched junction bases: 8. Germline values: CDR1 SGHTA, CDR2 FQGTGA. The CDR3 has 18 amino acids. The sequenced CDR3 bases are TGTGCCAGCAGCTCCCGGGACAGGATTTCCTCTGGGGCCAACGTC. This sequence encodes CASSSRDRISSGANV. The full CDR3 reads CASSSRDRISSGANVLTF.

The CDR3 sequence is CSAGRQGNEQYF. CDR3 bases read: TGCAGTGCTGGCCGACAGGGGAACGAG. The V call is TRBV20-1, the J call TRBJ2-7; 8 bases line up with TRBD1. The observed sequence ends 3 residues before the CDR3 terminus, with the missing tail filled in from the germline J gene. CDR3 size: 12 residues. CDR1 and CDR2 from the germline V gene are DFQATT and SNEGSKA (reference sequence). V shed 5 bases and J 5 bases; nucleotides not matched to a gene: 5.

A word on this clone: From the germline J gene comes the end of the CDR3, since the read stops 3 residues before it. V gene TRBV7-2 combines with J gene TRBJ2-7, with TRBD1 identical over 8 bases. Per germline, CDR1 SGHTA and CDR2 FQGNSA. CDR3 length: 15 amino acids. Trimming removed 5 bases from V and 0 bases from J; junction bases left unmatched: 6. CDR3 DNA (partial): TGTGCCAGCAGCCCCCGGGACAGGAACTCCTACGAG. Amino acid sequence: CASSPRDRNSYE. The complete CDR3 protein is CASSPRDRNSYEQYF.

This clone qualifies as medium-sized (0.01 to 0.1%). The CDR3 goes on 3 residues after the read ends, and that part is filled in from the germline J gene. V usage is TRBV5-5 and J usage is TRBJ1-5; a possible D gene is TRBD1 (5 bases). Germline V lookup: CDR1 SGHKS, CDR2 YYEKEE (reference sequence). V lost 4 bases and J lost 0, with 11 bases in between. The CDR3 has 15 residues. Incomplete CDR3 DNA: TGTGCCAGCAGCCTAGGGGCCTATAGCAATCAGCCC. Translated, it gives CASSLGAYSNQP. The entire CDR3 sequence reads CASSLGAYSNQPQHF.

This clone turned up a few times. The read stops 3 residues short of the end of the CDR3; the missing end is completed from the germline J gene. J is TRBJ1-2 and V is TRBV18, with D hard to call. This CDR3 has 14 amino acids. V lost 3 bases and J lost 7, with 15 bases in between. Germline values: CDR1 KGHSH, CDR2 LQKENI. CDR3 region: CASSPGLVSAGYTF. CDR3 DNA (partial): TGTGCCAGCTCACCGGGCTTGGTGAGTGCTGGC.

This clone was counted only a few times. The read ends 3 residues before the CDR3 terminus; that terminus is restored from the germline J gene. The chain recombines TRBV6-2 or TRBV6-3 with TRBJ2-1; 7 bases line up with TRBD2. CDR3 length equals 14 residues. From germline, CDR1 is MNHEY and CDR2 SVGEGT. With V trimmed by 6 bases and J by 7 bases, 9 bases remained unmatched. Here the CDR3 reads CASRLRDGGNEQFF. The covered CDR3 bases are TGTGCCAGCAGGTTACGGGACGGGGGGAATGAG.

This clone has at least ten counts. The observed sequence ends 3 residues before the CDR3 terminus, with the missing tail filled in from the germline J gene. This rearrangement joins TRBV29-1 to TRBJ2-2; 7 bases map to TRBD2. Per germline, CDR1 SQVTM and CDR2 ANQGSEA. V was clipped by 5 bases and J by 3 bases; unmatched bases: 18. CDR3 size: 18 residues. CDR3 DNA (partial): TGCAGCGTTACCACCCCATGGGGGGAGGGAGAATACACCGGGGAG. Protein product: CSVTTPWGEGEYTGE. The CDR3, in full, reads CSVTTPWGEGEYTGELFF.

This clone was observed a few times. Sequencing ends 3 residues short of the CDR3 end; the germline J gene provides the rest. This chain joins TRBV7-6 and TRBJ2-2, with a possible D match to TRBD1 (6 bases). The CDR3 runs to 14 residues. The V end was cut by 2 bases, the J end by 6 bases, with 10 bases between. The germline V gene encodes CDR1 SGHVS and CDR2 FNYEAQ. This chain's CDR3 is CASSLQQGAGELFF. CDR3 DNA (partial): TGTGCCAGCAGCTTACAACAGGGTGCCGGGGAG.

The sample holds a few counts of this clone. The read gets to within 3 residues of the CDR3 end, and the germline J gene fills in the rest. V is TRBV19 and J is TRBJ2-7; 7 nucleotides match TRBD2. V was pared by 5 bases and J by 3 bases, with 4 bases of the junction left unmatched. CDR1 is LNHDA, CDR2 SQIVND, per germline (reference sequence). The CDR3 is 13 amino acids. Partial CDR3 DNA: TGTGCCAGTAGTGAGACTAGCCGCTACGAG. It is translated as CASSETSRYE. The CDR3 as a whole reads CASSETSRYEQYF.